This T cell receptor (beta chain) was captured by sequencing in a study of T cells in Graves' hyperthyroidism and ophthalmopathy. CDR1 is MNHEY, CDR2 SMNVEV, per germline (reference sequence). The V gene lost 4 bases and the J gene lost 5 bases, with 14 bases spanning the gap. There are 14 residues in the CDR3. Amplified TCR beta CDR3 regions derived from RNA transcripts. With the HTBI primer set, the TCR CDR3 went through a first round of RT-PCR. Each CDR3 protein gets one entry after TCRdb re-called the multiplex PCR reads with MiXCR. The sample includes a few hundred thousand distinct CDR3 sequences, 13% of them seen just once.

The chain couples TRBV27 to TRBJ1-2; no firm D call. The sequence was collected from a woman aged 18 to 35 with Graves' hyperthyroidism. The sequencing input was blood. CDR3 coding DNA: TGTGCCAGCAGTTCCCGACCGGGCCTTTATGGCTACACCTTC. Its translation is CASSSRPGLYGYTF.